This T cell receptor (beta chain) derives from a study of neurological immune-mediated disorders. The cDNA was synthesized by 5'RACE incorporating 10-nucleotide random UMIs. Via MiXCR, TCRdb re-called the 5' RACE reads, giving one row per CDR3 protein. The sample lists around 90,000 distinct CDR3 sequences, roughly 13% occurring once. At least ten counts were recorded for this clonotype. Its antigen is unidentified. Indicated time point: longitudinal time-point 2. A total of 2 million PBMCs stored at -80 degrees C provided the unsorted libraries. Study-level points and caveats: The most TCR clonal expansion was seen in HTLV-1-associated myelopathy, and the least was seen in multiple sclerosis, which fell below healthy controls. There were no CDR3 amino acid sequences shared by expanded clones across subjects, a result suggesting private repertoires in all groups.

V shed 4 bases and J shed 7 bases, with 18 bases lying between them. The CDR3 consists of 15 residues. The V gene's germline CDR1 is SGHRS and CDR2 YFSETQ. The clonotype originates from a female donor with HTLV-1-associated myelopathy (HAM/TSP). Sequenced sample: PBMCs. V gene TRBV5-1 combines with J gene TRBJ2-1, with TRBD1 as a possible D gene (6 bases). CDR3 sequence (DNA): TGCGCCAGCAGCGCATCCAGGGGATTAGGGAATGAGCAGTTCTTC. Encoded protein: CASSASRGLGNEQFF.